This TCR beta chain was sequenced during a study of T cells after yellow fever vaccination. Overall study context: Preparation of the low-cell-number fractions used SMART-Seq v4 Ultra Low Input. Study findings and constraints: Relatively few clonotypes were ones that appeared in both CD4 and CD8 compartments. Among primary-vaccination clones, most reappeared after the booster, at 96% for CD4 and more than 75% for CD8.

A remark on this clonotype: Antigen specificity is unknown.

A process of 5'RACE template switching, which added a universal primer site and UMIs, was used to make TCR cDNA. In TCRdb, the 5' RACE reads were re-called with MiXCR into one record per CDR3 protein. The sample yields a few hundred thousand distinct CDR3 sequences, around 16% seen once. This CDR3 has 15 amino acids. V dropped 0 bases and J dropped 6; count of bases not matched to a gene: 5. V is TRBV12-3 or TRBV12-4 and J is TRBJ1-5; 7 nucleotides align to TRBD1. The source is a man between 18 and 35 years old who received the YFV17D yellow fever vaccine. This specimen was PBMCs, taken more than 4 days after the first yellow fever vaccination. The CDR3 region has the DNA TGTGCCAGCAGTTTAGCCCCAGGGGGAGGTCAGCCCCAGCATTTT. It yields the protein CASSLAPGGGQPQHF.